The 30 T cell receptor beta chains in this list originate from one sample, sequenced in a study of PD-1 blockade in classical Hodgkin lymphoma. Sequencing used immunoSEQ multiplex PCR; TCRdb keeps in-frame clones, though not all of them. In the table there are tens of thousands of clones, 65% to 70% of which are singletons. Noted time point: cycle 4 day 1 (C4D1), after more than 5 weeks of nivolumab. Brentuximab vedotin exposure varied among the patients, all of whom had relapsed after autologous stem cell transplantation. The sample was peripheral blood mononuclear cells (PBMCs), taken before the fourth cycle of nivolumab. These TCRs come from a human donor with classical Hodgkin lymphoma.

This chain links TRBV4-1 with TRBJ1-2; D is unresolved. From germline, CDR1 is MGHRA and CDR2 YSYEKL. This CDR3 region has 15 residues. Trimming cost V 2 bases and J 4 bases, with 14 bases left between them. CDR3 sequence: CASSQTPDAFYGYTF. In DNA, the CDR3 is TGCGCCAGCAGCCAAACTCCGGACGCCTTCTATGGCTACACCTTC.

This rearrangement joins TRBV5-1 to TRBJ2-3; perhaps TRBD1 as D (5 bases). The CDR3 has 13 amino acids. With 4 bases removed from V and 2 bases from J, the gap between germline ends came to 8 bases. Germline CDR1 and CDR2: SGHRS and YFSETQ. CDR3 protein: CASSPRVTDTQYF. CDR3 bases: TGCGCCAGCAGCCCCAGGGTCACAGATACGCAGTATTTT.

V is TRBV15 and J is TRBJ2-7; TRBD1 agrees at 7 bases. The CDR3 extends over 15 amino acids. Trimming removed 1 base from V and 1 base from J; junction bases left unmatched: 4. Germline loops: CDR1 LNHNV, CDR2 YYDKDF (reference sequence). The CDR3 region is CATSRGQGSSYEQYF. In DNA form, the CDR3 reads TGTGCCACCAGCAGAGGACAGGGCTCGTCCTACGAGCAGTACTTC.

This chain links TRBV7-2 with TRBJ2-5; the D is unclear. The CDR3 has 15 amino acids. CDR1 is SGHTA, CDR2 FQGNSA, per germline. Trimming took off 0 bases at V and 1 base at J, with 9 bases between the two ends. The CDR3: CASSLAAWSQETQYF. As DNA, the CDR3 is TGTGCCAGCAGCTTAGCGGCGTGGAGCCAAGAGACCCAGTACTTC.

V usage is TRBV4-3 and J usage is TRBJ1-3; D is possibly TRBD1 (5 bases). Trimming took off 0 bases at V and 4 bases at J, with 13 bases between the two ends. Germline CDR1 LGHNA, CDR2 YSLEER. CDR3 length: 16 amino acids. The CDR3 DNA is TGCGCCAGCAGCCAAGATCTGGGGGGGAAGGGAAACACCATATATTTT. It codes for CASSQDLGGKGNTIYF.

Worth noting for this clone: A much larger clone sits a single nucleotide away, making a read error possible. This CDR3 is also generated by other DNA sequences in the sample. The CDR3 reads CASSSSAGTPIEAFF. The CDR3 bases are TGTGCCAGCAGCTCCAGCGCGGGGACACCAATTGAAGCTTTCTTC. The gene calls are TRBV7-9 and TRBJ1-1, with D perhaps TRBD1 (6 bases). The germline CDR1 and CDR2 sequences are SEHNR and FQNEAQ (reference sequence). This CDR3 has 15 residues.

V is TRBV30 and J is TRBJ2-5; weak D call: TRBD1 (6 bases). V was trimmed by 5 bases and J by 4 bases, leaving 23 bases between them. CDR3 length: 16 residues. The germline V gene encodes CDR1 GTSNPN and CDR2 SVGIG (reference sequence). CDR3 sequence reads: CAWGHPTSGARETQYF. DNA for the CDR3: TGTGCCTGGGGTCATCCCACCTCAGGGGCCCGAGAGACCCAGTACTTC.

The chain links TRBV7-2 to TRBJ1-5, with D uncertain. Germline CDR1 is SGHTA and CDR2 is FQGNSA. V lost 5 bases to trimming and J lost 9 bases, with 11 bases between them. The CDR3 sequence is 12 residues long. CDR3 nucleotide sequence: TGTGCCAGCAGCCTCGGCTTAAGGCCCCAGCATTTT. It specifies CASSLGLRPQHF.

The rearrangement links TRBV2 to TRBJ2-2, with TRBD1 matching 8 bases. This CDR3 is built from 15 residues. CDR1 is SNHLY and CDR2 is FYNNEI in the germline V gene. The V gene end was trimmed by 2 bases and the J gene end by 4 bases; junction bases not matched to a gene: 3. CDR3: CASSETRGRTGELFF. The CDR3 region has the DNA TGTGCCAGCAGTGAAACCAGGGGGCGCACCGGGGAGCTGTTTTTT.

The V gene is TRBV27, the J gene TRBJ1-5; the D is unclear. Trimming stripped 3 bases from V and 4 bases from J, with 4 bases between. Germline CDR1 MNHEY, CDR2 SMNVEV (reference sequence). The CDR3 totals 12 residues. CDR3 sequence reads: CASSFQNQPQHF. In DNA, the CDR3 is TGTGCCAGCAGTTTTCAGAATCAGCCCCAGCATTTT.

The chain joins TRBV25-1 to TRBJ2-7; maybe TRBD1 (6 bases). The V gene's germline CDR1 is MGHDK and CDR2 SYGVNS. The CDR3 contains 13 residues. Trimming stripped 8 bases from V and 7 bases from J, with 18 bases between. The CDR3 protein is CASGDMGLGEQYF. The CDR3 region has the DNA TGTGCCAGCGGGGACATGGGGCTAGGGGAGCAGTACTTC.

Here the CDR3 reads CASRIPPRGEQYF. The CDR3 nucleotides are TGTGCCAGCAGGATCCCTCCACGCGGAGAGCAGTACTTC. The rearrangement uses TRBV6-6 and TRBJ2-7; D is unresolved. The CDR3 is 13 amino acids. V was clipped by 6 bases and J by 7 bases, with 16 bases between them. Per the germline V gene, CDR1 is MNHNY and CDR2 is SVGAGI (reference sequence).

A few counts support this clone. J is TRBJ1-2 and V is TRBV2; no reliable D call. CDR3 length equals 12 residues. Germline loops: CDR1 SNHLY, CDR2 FYNNEI. Trimming removed 4 bases at V and 5 bases at J, with 8 bases between. The CDR3 sequence is CASSGAQYGYTF. Written as DNA, the CDR3 is TGTGCCAGCAGTGGGGCCCAATATGGCTACACCTTC.

A few counts support this clone. The chain uses TRBV4-1 and TRBJ1-1, with no clear D. The V gene lost 1 base and the J gene lost 1 base, with 7 bases spanning the gap. This CDR3 region has 14 residues. From germline, CDR1 is MGHRA and CDR2 YSYEKL. The CDR3 bases are TGCGCCAGCAGCCAAGGACGGAGGAACACTGAAGCTTTCTTT. This codes for CASSQGRRNTEAFF.

V usage is TRBV7-8 and J usage is TRBJ1-1, with D uncertain. Per the germline V gene, CDR1 is SGHVS and CDR2 is FQNEAQ. The CDR3 covers 14 residues. Trimming removed 1 base from V and 8 bases from J, with 14 bases in between. The CDR3 loop reads CASSLVLGNLEAFF. In DNA form, the CDR3 reads TGTGCCAGCAGCTTAGTGCTAGGGAATCTCGAAGCTTTCTTT.

The chain has TRBV6-1 and TRBJ2-1; D possibly uses TRBD1 or TRBD2 (6 bases each). Germline V CDR1 and CDR2: MNHNS, SASEGT. V was clipped by 6 bases and J by 4 bases, with 10 bases between them. The CDR3 contains 13 residues. CDR3 sequence reads: CASRGGGYNEQFF. CDR3 sequence (DNA): TGTGCCAGCAGGGGGGGCGGGTACAATGAGCAGTTCTTC.

Written as DNA, the CDR3 is TGTGCCAGCAGCGTAGAGGAGTTGGCCTACAATGAGCAGTTCTTC. Its translation: CASSVEELAYNEQFF. The chain has TRBV5-6 and TRBJ2-1; D remains ambiguous. From germline, CDR1 is SGHDT and CDR2 YYEEEE. Trimming took 4 bases from V and 2 from J, leaving 13 bases between them. This CDR3 spans 15 amino acids. Supplemented by reference TRBV5-6 and TRBJ2-1, the full variable domain reads DAGVTQSPTHLIKTRGQQVTLRCSPKSGHDTVSWYQQALGQGPQFIFQYYEEEERQRGNFPDRFSGHQFPNYSSELNVNALLLGDSALYLCASSVEELAYNEQFFGPGTRLTVL.

This clone was seen just once. This rearrangement joins TRBV5-6 to TRBJ1-5; 10 bases map to TRBD1. The junction had 8 bases not matched to a gene; V was cut back by 3 bases and J by 5 bases. Germline lookup yields CDR1 SGHDT and CDR2 YYEEEE. The CDR3 is made up of 16 amino acids. CDR3 nucleotide sequence: TGTGCCAGCAGCTCGACAGGGGGCCTACGGGATCAGCCCCAGCATTTT. Translated: CASSSTGGLRDQPQHF.

The genes are TRBV27 and TRBJ1-2; D gene unclear. CDR3 length: 15 amino acids. Trimming took off 5 bases at V and 1 base at J, with 14 bases between the two ends. The germline CDR1 and CDR2 sequences are MNHEY and SMNVEV (reference sequence). CDR3 region: CASSPTVGLNYGYTF. As DNA, the CDR3 is TGTGCCAGCAGTCCCACCGTGGGCCTTAACTATGGCTACACCTTC.

This clone was seen a handful of times. This rearrangement joins TRBV9 to TRBJ2-1, with 13 bases that match TRBD2. The CDR3 runs 16 residues. Germline V gene lookup returns CDR1 SGDLS and CDR2 YYNGEE. V trimming: 5 bases; J trimming: 7 bases; junction bases outside the gene matches: 9. The CDR3 region is CASSGKTGLAGNEQFF. The CDR3, as DNA: TGTGCCAGCAGTGGAAAGACGGGACTAGCGGGAAATGAGCAGTTCTTC.

The chain is built from TRBV21-1 and TRBJ2-7; the table's D gene call, TRBD1, was not cross checked with the DNA. TRBV21-1 counts as a pseudogene. This CDR3 spans 15 amino acids. In DNA, the CDR3 is TGTGCCAGCAGCAAAGCGCGTAGTGGGCCCTACGAGCAGTACTTC. It codes for CASSKARSGPYEQYF.

This clone was picked up one time. The rearrangement joins TRBV6-6 to TRBJ2-7, with D perhaps TRBD2 (6 bases). The CDR3 length is 16 residues. CDR1 is MNHNY, CDR2 SVGAGI, per germline (reference sequence). Trimming shortened V by 0 bases and J by 1 base, and 13 bases separated the two germline ends. The CDR3 DNA reads as TGTGCCAGCAGTTACTCCGGCGGGGTACCGTCCTACGAGCAGTACTTC. Its translation is CASSYSGGVPSYEQYF.

V usage is TRBV29-1 and J usage is TRBJ2-3; TRBD1 matches 9 bases. With 2 bases clipped from V and 3 bases from J, the junction kept 3 bases outside the gene matches. The CDR3 spans 14 residues. The germline gives CDR1 SQVTM, CDR2 ANQGSEA. The CDR3 coding sequence is TGCAGCGTTGAATGGGACAGGGAGACAGATACGCAGTATTTT. Translated: CSVEWDRETDTQYF.

V and J are TRBV5-1 and TRBJ2-3, with D possibly being TRBD2 (5 bases). The V gene lost 6 bases and the J gene lost 1 base, with 12 bases spanning the gap. CDR3 size: 14 residues. Germline values: CDR1 SGHRS, CDR2 YFSETQ. The CDR3 reads CASTGGFRTDTQYF. CDR3 DNA sequence: TGCGCCAGCACTGGCGGGTTTCGCACAGATACGCAGTATTTT.

This clone has a count of ten or more. The chain has TRBV12-5 and TRBJ2-7; 10 bases fit TRBD2. CDR1 and CDR2 from the germline V gene are LGHNT and FRNRAP. V shed 5 bases, J shed 5 bases, and the junction held 15 bases outside the gene matches. The length of the CDR3 is 17 residues. CDR3 in DNA: TGTGCTAGTGGTCCCCCGACTAGCGGGCTGGTAATCAACGAGCAGTACTTC. The encoded protein is CASGPPTSGLVINEQYF.

The chain recombines TRBV13 with TRBJ2-2; possibly TRBD1 for D (6 bases). Germline CDR1 PRHDT, CDR2 FYEKMQ (reference sequence). The CDR3 is 15 amino acids. V lost 2 bases and J 6 bases, leaving 13 bases between the germline ends. CDR3 sequence: CASSLTGMIPGELFF. CDR3 sequence (DNA): TGTGCCAGCAGCTTAACAGGGATGATCCCCGGGGAGCTGTTTTTT.

V is TRBV1 and J is TRBJ2-3; the tabulated D call, TRBD2, remains unverified against the DNA. TRBV1 is a listed pseudogene. CDR3 length: 17 amino acids. For the CDR3, the DNA is TGCACCAGCACCCGACTAGCGGGGGGGAGGAAGGCAGATACGCAGTATTTT. This translates into CTSTRLAGGRKADTQYF.

This clone was observed a handful of times. The chain employs TRBV29-1 and TRBJ2-3; no clear D. The V gene's germline CDR1 is SQVTM and CDR2 ANQGSEA. V lost 7 bases to trimming and J lost 2 bases, with 4 bases between them. There are 10 residues in the CDR3. The CDR3 protein is CSALTDTQYF. The CDR3 DNA follows: TGCAGCGCTCTCACAGATACGCAGTATTTT.

The CDR3 coding sequence is TGCGCCAGCAGCTCACATTCCAGGGGCTCTAACTATGGCTACACCTTC. It encodes CASSSHSRGSNYGYTF. This chain links TRBV5-1 with TRBJ1-2, with D perhaps TRBD1 (6 bases). CDR1 and CDR2 from the germline V gene are SGHRS and YFSETQ. The ends were cut back, 3 bases at V and 0 bases at J, with 15 bases in the middle. The CDR3 runs 16 residues.

In DNA form, the CDR3 reads TGTGCCAGTAGTATAGGCGGGCCGGGGAGGACTAATGAAAAACTGTTTTTT. Protein sequence: CASSIGGPGRTNEKLFF. This chain links TRBV19 with TRBJ1-4; the D is unclear. Germline-derived CDR1 and CDR2 are LNHDA and SQIVND (reference sequence). Trimming removed 1 base at V and 2 bases at J, with 14 bases between. The CDR3 length is 17 residues.